The following is a TCR beta chain sequence with its context. This sample was taken from a study of blood T cell repertoires in COVID-19. Study in general: Sample material is recorded as cDNA or gDNA derived from T cells, B-cell-depleted T cells, or PBMCs.

V lost 2 bases, J lost 7 bases, and 9 bases lay in between. The CDR3 has 12 amino acids. Germline V gene lookup returns CDR1 SGDLS and CDR2 YYNGEE. Original data processing: Nucleated cell counts were estimated from reference gene primer amplification. Using immunoSEQ multiplex PCR, the repertoire was profiled, and TCRdb retains in-frame clones only, with some absent. The D gene and trimming were derived from the DNA, and the V and J assignments and clone size from that table. The sample lists 310,000 or so clones; approximately 86% were seen once. Resolution of symptoms, clearance, or two negative PCRs was present in recovered Cohort 3 donors.

The source is a young woman who had recovered from COVID-19. Sequences were obtained from PBMCs or T cells enriched from blood (not recorded which). The chain is built from TRBV9 and TRBJ1-2; a weak D match, TRBD1 (6 bases). The chain's CDR3 is CASSVGQSGYTF. The CDR3 coding sequence is TGTGCCAGCAGCGTCGGACAGTCTGGCTACACCTTC.